This is a list of T cell receptor beta chains from one sample in a study of monozygotic twins with inflammatory bowel disease. One entry per CDR3 protein, without DNA, is what TCRdb gives after re-calling the 5' RACE reads. This sample contains approximately 400,000 distinct CDR3 sequences. Sequenced input: blood. The receptors were sampled from a human donor with ulcerative colitis or Crohn's disease, or a healthy co-twin of an affected twin (not recorded which). Both conserved end residues are part of each CDR3.

v_gene: TRBV24-1
j_gene: TRBJ2-3
CDR3aa: CATSDPNGPSRDTQYF

v_gene: TRBV24-1
j_gene: TRBJ2-1
CDR3aa: CATSVTRDGEQFF

v_gene: TRBV3-1
j_gene: TRBJ2-1
CDR3aa: CASSKREYNEQFF

v_gene: TRBV12-3/TRBV12-4
j_gene: TRBJ1-6
CDR3aa: CASSTGRQNSPLHF

v_gene: TRBV28
j_gene: TRBJ2-1
CDR3aa: CASSLSPGIGSYNEQFF

v_gene: TRBV12-3/TRBV12-4
j_gene: TRBJ2-2
CDR3aa: CASTAGGNGELFF

v_gene: TRBV7-9
j_gene: TRBJ2-3
CDR3aa: CASSFAIYDTQYF

v_gene: TRBV7-2
j_gene: TRBJ2-7
CDR3aa: CASSSWGYEQYF

v_gene: TRBV4-1
j_gene: TRBJ2-1
CDR3aa: CASSHGTVTNEQFF

v_gene: TRBV7-9
j_gene: TRBJ1-1
CDR3aa: CASSLEVRAGSNTEAFF

v_gene: TRBV6-5
j_gene: TRBJ2-7
CDR3aa: CASRPTILSEQYF

v_gene: TRBV20-1
j_gene: TRBJ2-7
CDR3aa: CSARDWASGNEQYF

v_gene: TRBV15
j_gene: TRBJ2-7
CDR3aa: CATSRAGDRDYEQYF

v_gene: TRBV20-1
j_gene: TRBJ2-1
CDR3aa: CSARKGASSSYNEQFF

v_gene: TRBV13
j_gene: TRBJ2-7
CDR3aa: CASSLASAYEQYF

v_gene: TRBV6-1
j_gene: TRBJ2-7
CDR3aa: CASSPLGARYEQYF

v_gene: TRBV11-1
j_gene: TRBJ2-1
CDR3aa: CASSLGTSLSGQFF

v_gene: TRBV20-1
j_gene: TRBJ2-3
CDR3aa: CSYIAGGGTDTQYF

v_gene: TRBV3-1
j_gene: TRBJ2-6
CDR3aa: CASSPDPRDRFVGANVLTF

v_gene: TRBV14
j_gene: TRBJ2-2
CDR3aa: CASSQELPGTNGELFF

v_gene: TRBV27
j_gene: TRBJ2-3
CDR3aa: CASSSPQSTDTQYF

v_gene: TRBV9
j_gene: TRBJ2-5
CDR3aa: CASNRDRAQETQYF

v_gene: TRBV11-2
j_gene: TRBJ2-3
CDR3aa: CASGGLRGDTQYF

v_gene: TRBV9
j_gene: TRBJ2-1
CDR3aa: CASSKSSVNEQFF

v_gene: TRBV4-1
j_gene: TRBJ1-5
CDR3aa: CASSQEVAGPQPQHF

v_gene: TRBV5-5
j_gene: TRBJ2-2
CDR3aa: CASSPGPGTDTGELFF

v_gene: TRBV10-3
j_gene: TRBJ2-3
CDR3aa: CAISESRTSGSPVTDTQYF